What follows are 32 T cell receptor beta chains derived from one specimen sequenced in a study of chemoradiotherapy in HPV16-positive cancers. Clones were sequenced by immunoSEQ multiplex PCR, and TCRdb holds only the in-frame ones, with some missing. The table lists 9,000 to 15,000 clones, about 60% of them singletons. This specimen was collected from a patient who underwent chemoradiotherapy. All receptors derive from a human donor with HPV-associated anogenital cancer.

V and J are TRBV7-9 and TRBJ1-1; possibly TRBD1 for D (6 bases). Germline V lookup: CDR1 SEHNR, CDR2 FQNEAQ (reference sequence). V was shortened by 5 bases and J by 3 bases, with 28 bases between the two germline ends. The CDR3 loop spans 19 amino acids. CDR3 nucleotide sequence: TGTGCCAGCAGCCGTCTGGGCTCACGTCTACAGGGTCGGGACACTGAAGCTTTCTTT. Translation gives CASSRLGSRLQGRDTEAFF.

The chain joins TRBV15 to TRBJ2-3, with a weak D call TRBD1 (5 bases). Trimming removed 0 bases from V and 1 base from J, with 8 bases in between. Germline lookup yields CDR1 LNHNV and CDR2 YYDKDF (reference sequence). The CDR3 loop spans 15 amino acids. As DNA, the CDR3 is TGTGCCACCAGCAGAGATATGGGGCGCACAGATACGCAGTATTTT. Encoded protein: CATSRDMGRTDTQYF.

In this sample, this clone turned up once. The CDR3 DNA reads TGTGCCAGCAGCGTAGACGGGCAGGGAGCAGATACGCAGTATTTT. Protein product: CASSVDGQGADTQYF. J is TRBJ2-3 and V is TRBV9, with D perhaps TRBD1 or TRBD2 (5 bases each). The length of the CDR3 is 15 residues. With 0 bases removed from V and 4 bases from J, the gap between germline ends came to 12 bases. Germline V gene lookup returns CDR1 SGDLS and CDR2 YYNGEE.

DNA for the CDR3: TGTGCCAGCAGCCAAGCACAGGGGGTAGAGGGCGGGGAGCTGTTTTTT. Its translation: CASSQAQGVEGGELFF. V usage is TRBV4-2 and J usage is TRBJ2-2; TRBD1 agrees at 8 bases. The CDR3 runs 16 residues. V shed 1 base and J 7 bases; nucleotides not matched to a gene: 8. Per germline, CDR1 LGHNA and CDR2 YNFKEQ.

The rearrangement joins TRBV7-9 to TRBJ1-4; D not certain. V dropped 1 base and J dropped 6 bases, with 12 bases sitting between them. The germline gives CDR1 SEHNR, CDR2 FQNEAQ (reference sequence). The CDR3 loop spans 15 amino acids. The CDR3 DNA reads as TGTGCCAGCAGCTTAGTTTGGGGAGGTGATGAAAAACTGTTTTTT. Translated: CASSLVWGGDEKLFF.

This clone appeared a few times. The chain links TRBV7-2 to TRBJ2-2; D is unresolved. The V and J ends lost 1 base and 4 bases respectively, with 10 bases between them. Germline V gives CDR1 SGHTA, CDR2 FQGNSA. The CDR3 consists of 15 residues. CDR3 nucleotide sequence: TGTGCCAGCAGCTTAGAGCACATACCCACCGGGGAGCTGTTTTTT. Translation gives CASSLEHIPTGELFF.

The J gene is TRBJ1-2, the V gene TRBV4-2; D unclear. V was cut by 0 bases and J by 4 bases, with 12 bases left in between. The CDR3 covers 15 residues. The V gene's germline CDR1 is LGHNA and CDR2 YNFKEQ. CDR3 sequence reads: CASSQEVDSRYGYTF. DNA for the CDR3: TGTGCCAGCAGCCAAGAGGTGGACTCGCGCTATGGCTACACCTTC.

This chain joins TRBV7-9 and TRBJ2-7; TRBD1 agrees at 11 bases. Germline CDR1 reads SEHNR; CDR2 reads FQNEAQ (reference sequence). The trim removed 7 bases at V and 3 bases at J, leaving 5 bases unmatched. The CDR3 covers 14 residues. The CDR3: CASNGQGAFYEQYF. In DNA, the CDR3 is TGTGCCAGCAACGGACAGGGGGCGTTCTACGAGCAGTACTTC.

This clone was observed a few times. This chain uses TRBV5-1 with TRBJ1-1; no clear D gene. The V end lost 3 bases, the J end lost 1 base, and 7 bases lay between the germline ends. The V gene's germline CDR1 is SGHRS and CDR2 YFSETQ. CDR3 length equals 13 residues. The CDR3: CASSYWGNTEAFF. CDR3 in DNA: TGCGCCAGCAGCTATTGGGGGAACACTGAAGCTTTCTTT. The full variable domain, rest sourced from reference TRBV5-1 and TRBJ1-1, is KAGVTQTPRYLIKTRGQQVTLSCSPISGHRSVSWYQQTPGQGLQFLFEYFSETQRNKGNFPGRFSGRQFSNSRSEMNVSTLELGDSALYLCASSYWGNTEAFFGQGTRLTVV.

The V gene is TRBV7-9, the J gene TRBJ2-4, with D hard to call. CDR1 is SEHNR and CDR2 is FQNEAQ in the germline V gene (reference sequence). The V gene lost 8 bases and the J gene lost 3 bases, with 14 bases spanning the gap. The CDR3 sequence is 14 residues long. The CDR3 sequence is CASRANSGKNIQYF. The CDR3 DNA reads TGTGCCAGCCGGGCTAACTCGGGCAAAAACATTCAGTACTTC.

The J gene is TRBJ1-1, the V gene TRBV11-1; D not certain. Trimming took 2 bases from V and 0 from J, leaving 10 bases between them. This CDR3 comprises 15 residues. Germline loops: CDR1 SGHAT, CDR2 FQDESV (reference sequence). Written as DNA, the CDR3 is TGTGCCAGCAGCTTACTAGGTCCTGTGAACACTGAAGCTTTCTTT. Translating it yields CASSLLGPVNTEAFF.

CDR3 coding DNA: TGTGCCAGCAGTCGTAGCGGGGGGAGCTCCTACGAGCAGTACTTC. Residues: CASSRSGGSSYEQYF. This sequence joins TRBV7-2 and TRBJ2-7; TRBD2 aligns across 10 bases. CDR3 size: 15 residues. The V gene's germline CDR1 is SGHTA and CDR2 FQGNSA. Unmatched junction bases numbered 5, after V lost 6 bases and J lost 0 bases.

The rearrangement uses TRBV7-8 and TRBJ2-7, with 7 bases that match TRBD1. The CDR3 has 15 amino acids. Per germline, CDR1 SGHVS and CDR2 FQNEAQ. V lost 5 bases to trimming and J lost 5 bases; unmatched junction nucleotides: 12. The CDR3 DNA reads as TGTGCCAGCAGCCTACGACAGGGTCAATTCCACGAGCAGTACTTC. The encoded protein is CASSLRQGQFHEQYF.

This clone has more than one count but fewer than ten. J is TRBJ2-7 and V is TRBV27, with 8 bases matching TRBD1. CDR1 MNHEY and CDR2 SMNVEV come from the germline V gene (reference sequence). J gave up 3 bases and V 6 bases, and 4 bases lay outside the gene matches. This CDR3 is 13 amino acids long. CDR3 loop: CASSLQGGYEQYF. CDR3 sequence (DNA): TGTGCCAGCAGCTTACAGGGGGGCTACGAGCAGTACTTC.

This clone has a handful of counts. This chain links TRBV6-1 with TRBJ1-5; 9 bases are a match to TRBD1. The CDR3 is 15 residues long. The germline V gene has CDR1 MNHNS and CDR2 SASEGT. V trimming: 4 bases; J trimming: 7 bases; junction bases outside the gene matches: 8. The chain's CDR3 is CASSATGGARQPQHF. The CDR3 nucleotides read TGTGCCAGCAGTGCGACAGGGGGAGCTAGACAGCCCCAGCATTTT.

A few counts support this clone. The V and J genes are TRBV5-5 and TRBJ2-1; D is tentatively TRBD1 or TRBD2 (6 bases each). The CDR3 consists of 16 residues. Germline V gene sequence: CDR1 SGHKS, CDR2 YYEKEE (reference sequence). The ends were cut back, 4 bases at V and 3 bases at J, with 17 bases in the middle. The CDR3 spells CASSQGGQGLYNEQFF. In nucleotides, the CDR3 is TGTGCCAGCAGCCAAGGGGGTCAGGGACTCTACAATGAGCAGTTCTTC.

This chain joins TRBV11-3 and TRBJ1-3; D remains unclear. The CDR3 has 13 amino acids. Deletions cut 2 bases from V and 7 bases from J, with 9 bases between. Germline CDR1 SGHNT, CDR2 YENEEA. CDR3: CASSLSTGNTIYF. CDR3 DNA: TGTGCCAGCAGCTTATCTACGGGGAACACCATATATTTT.

This clone was observed a handful of times. The CDR3 sequence is CASRYGYTF. The CDR3 nucleotides read TGTGCCAGCAGGTATGGCTACACCTTC. The chain couples TRBV6-4 to TRBJ1-2, with no clear D. The V gene lost 6 bases and the J gene lost 5 bases, with 1 base spanning the gap. Germline lookup yields CDR1 MRHNA and CDR2 SNTAGT. This CDR3 has 9 residues.

V is TRBV18 and J is TRBJ1-1; D is ambiguous. In germline, CDR1 is KGHSH, CDR2 LQKENI. The V end lost 3 bases, the J end lost 3 bases, and 11 bases lay between the germline ends. The CDR3 loop spans 14 amino acids. CDR3 amino acids: CASSPNSLDTEAFF. In DNA, the CDR3 is TGTGCCAGCTCACCCAATTCGCTAGACACTGAAGCTTTCTTT.

The chain links TRBV9 to TRBJ1-3, with 8 bases identical to TRBD1. J gave up 4 bases and V 3 bases, and 9 bases lay outside the gene matches. The CDR3 has 16 amino acids. Germline CDR1 is SGDLS and CDR2 is YYNGEE. DNA of the CDR3: TGTGCCAGCAGCGCAGGACAGGGTTTTTCCGGAAACACCATATATTTT. Residues: CASSAGQGFSGNTIYF.

This clone was seen just once. The J gene is TRBJ1-3, the V gene TRBV6-5; D gene ambiguous. Per the germline V gene, CDR1 is MNHEY and CDR2 is SVGAGI. V was trimmed by 0 bases and J by 2 bases, leaving 11 bases between them. The CDR3 spans 16 residues. CDR3: CASSYSKGLTGNTIYF. CDR3 nucleotides: TGTGCCAGCAGTTACTCGAAGGGTCTAACTGGAAACACCATATATTTT.

V is TRBV2 and J is TRBJ2-2; the match to TRBD1 covers 9 bases. The junction had 8 bases not matched to a gene; V was cut back by 6 bases and J by 6 bases. Germline loops: CDR1 SNHLY, CDR2 FYNNEI. This CDR3 comprises 15 residues. The CDR3, as DNA: TGTGCCAGCAGAGCCGGGACAGGGAGACCCGGGGAGCTGTTTTTT. It is translated as CASRAGTGRPGELFF.

This chain uses TRBV11-2 with TRBJ2-7; D may be TRBD1 (6 bases). V gave up 4 bases and J gave up 3 bases, with 10 bases separating them. Germline V gene lookup returns CDR1 SGHAT and CDR2 FQNNGV. The length of the CDR3 is 13 residues. The CDR3 coding sequence is TGTGCCAGCAGCTCCCGACAGGACTACGAGCAGTACTTC. Residues: CASSSRQDYEQYF.

The V gene is TRBV4-2, the J gene TRBJ1-5; D remains ambiguous. V was shortened by 0 bases and J by 6 bases, with 12 bases between the two germline ends. There are 15 residues in the CDR3. Looked up from germline, CDR1 is LGHNA and CDR2 is YNFKEQ. The CDR3 region is CASSQDSRGSQPQHF. The CDR3 bases are TGTGCCAGCAGCCAAGATAGCCGGGGAAGTCAGCCCCAGCATTTT.

CDR3 DNA: TGTGCCAGCAGCTTAGGGCGTATCGGCAATCAGCCCCAGCATTTT. Its translation is CASSLGRIGNQPQHF. The chain joins TRBV7-8 to TRBJ1-5; D is unresolved. This CDR3 has 15 amino acids. V lost 1 base and J 2 bases, leaving 9 bases between the germline ends. Germline CDR1 and CDR2: SGHVS and FQNEAQ.

This clone was seen more than once but under ten times. This rearrangement joins TRBV11-2 to TRBJ2-7; D is unresolved. CDR1 SGHAT and CDR2 FQNNGV come from the germline V gene. The CDR3 is 15 amino acids. V was shortened by 0 bases and J by 0 bases, with 9 bases between the two germline ends. CDR3 in amino acids: CASSLDRLSSYEQYF. The CDR3 nucleotides read TGTGCCAGCAGCTTAGACAGGCTGAGCTCCTACGAGCAGTACTTC.

The sample holds a few counts of this clone. CDR3 sequence reads: CASSIVGGLNNEQFF. The CDR3 DNA sequence: TGTGCCAGTAGTATTGTCGGGGGCCTCAACAATGAGCAGTTCTTC. The chain couples TRBV19 to TRBJ2-1; D might be TRBD1 or TRBD2, each matching 6 bases. The germline V gene encodes CDR1 LNHDA and CDR2 SQIVND (reference sequence). CDR3 size: 15 residues. Trimming stripped 3 bases from V and 5 bases from J, with 14 bases between.

The chain has TRBV6-4 and TRBJ2-3, with 8 bases fitting TRBD2. Germline loops: CDR1 MRHNA, CDR2 SNTAGT. The CDR3 contains 15 residues. Trimming removed 3 bases from V and 0 bases from J; junction bases left unmatched: 2. CDR3 in amino acids: CASSEAGGSTDTQYF. CDR3 nucleotides: TGTGCCAGCAGTGAGGCGGGGGGTAGCACAGATACGCAGTATTTT.

This clone was seen a few times. J is TRBJ1-1 and V is TRBV11-2, with a possible D match to TRBD1 (5 bases). With 5 bases removed from V and 1 base from J, the gap between germline ends came to 17 bases. CDR1 is SGHAT and CDR2 is FQNNGV in the germline V gene. CDR3 length equals 16 residues. The CDR3 DNA is TGTGCCAGCAGCGAGGGTAGGGGCAGCCGGAACACTGAAGCTTTCTTT. Its protein product is CASSEGRGSRNTEAFF.

This clone occurred a few times. The chain has TRBV9 and TRBJ2-3; D not resolved. Trimming took off 2 bases at V and 2 bases at J, with 9 bases between the two ends. CDR3 length: 14 residues. CDR1 is SGDLS, CDR2 YYNGEE, per germline. The CDR3 nucleotides read TGTGCCAGCAGCGTTAGGATAAACACAGATACGCAGTATTTT. It translates to CASSVRINTDTQYF.

The rearrangement uses TRBV5-1 and TRBJ1-1, with a weak D call TRBD1 (6 bases). Between the trimmed V and J ends, which lost 2 bases and 5 bases, there was a span of 13 bases. The V gene's germline CDR1 is SGHRS and CDR2 YFSETQ. CDR3 length equals 14 residues. CDR3 in DNA: TGCGCCAGCAGCTTCGGGGGAGGGGGAACTGAAGCTTTCTTT. Translated, it gives CASSFGGGGTEAFF. The full variable domain, in which reference TRBV5-1 and TRBJ1-1 provide the parts outside the CDR3, is KAGVTQTPRYLIKTRGQQVTLSCSPISGHRSVSWYQQTPGQGLQFLFEYFSETQRNKGNFPGRFSGRQFSNSRSEMNVSTLELGDSALYLCASSFGGGGTEAFFGQGTRLTVV.

The chain uses TRBV7-8 and TRBJ1-6; 7 bases agree with TRBD1. V gave up 2 bases and J gave up 0 bases; unmatched junction bases: 13. The CDR3 has 20 residues. Germline CDR1 and CDR2: SGHVS and FQNEAQ. CDR3 DNA sequence: TGTGCCAGCAGCTTACGGCGACAGGGACAAAGGAGCTCCTATAATTCACCCCTCCACTTT. Amino acids: CASSLRRQGQRSSYNSPLHF.